The 17 T cell receptor beta chains below all came from one sample that was sequenced in a study of metastatic and nonmetastatic thyroid tumors. Thyroid surgery was preceded by no treatment in any patient. TCRdb re-processed the PCR reads through MiXCR. The profile covers about 28,000 clones, with around 3.9% appearing a single time and about 3.2% taken by the ten largest. The sample taken for sequencing was blood. The receptors originated from a male donor with papillary thyroid cancer or a benign thyroid nodule (not recorded which). Some clones in this sample may be carry-over from other donors' samples.

This chain joins TRBV5-1 and TRBJ2-2; TRBD2 matches 7 bases. V trimming: 0 bases; J trimming: 3 bases; junction bases outside the gene matches: 5. CDR1 SGHRS and CDR2 YFSETQ come from the germline V gene. The CDR3 loop spans 16 amino acids. CDR3 bases: TGCGCCAGCAGCTTGGTTGCGGGAGACCACACCGGGGAGCTGTTTTTT. It is translated as CASSLVAGDHTGELFF.

The chain joins TRBV6-9 to TRBJ2-1; 11 bases are a match to TRBD2. Per the germline V gene, CDR1 is MNHGY and CDR2 is SVAAGI. V was clipped by 3 bases and J by 4 bases; unmatched bases: 2. The length of the CDR3 is 15 residues. CDR3 sequence: CASSYGTSGYNEQFF. CDR3 DNA sequence: TGTGCCAGCAGTTACGGGACTAGCGGATACAATGAGCAGTTCTTC.

This clone is medium-sized within its sample. The chain combines TRBV28 with TRBJ2-7, with 8 positions matching TRBD1. Germline CDR1 and CDR2: MDHEN and SYDVKM. V was clipped by 3 bases and J by 0 bases; unmatched bases: 10. This CDR3 contains 17 residues. For the CDR3, the DNA is TGTGCCAGCAGTTTCCCCCACAGGGGGGCGACCTCCTACGAGCAGTACTTC. It specifies CASSFPHRGATSYEQYF.

This clone has at least ten counts. This rearrangement joins TRBV29-1 to TRBJ2-4; 8 positions match TRBD1. The CDR3 extends over 14 amino acids. Trimming took 2 bases from V and 10 from J; bases not matched to a gene: 10. Germline CDR1 is SQVTM and CDR2 is ANQGSEA. This CDR3 is CSVEIGQGPAIQYF. CDR3 in DNA: TGCAGCGTTGAAATCGGACAGGGCCCGGCTATTCAGTACTTC.

This clone turned up a few times. The J gene is TRBJ2-1, the V gene TRBV7-8; D not certain. The germline V gene has CDR1 SGHVS and CDR2 FQNEAQ. CDR3 length: 12 residues. Trimming took off 5 bases at V and 10 bases at J, with 12 bases between the two ends. This CDR3 reads CASSPGLVEQFF. CDR3 nucleotides: TGTGCCAGCAGCCCGGGTTTGGTCGAGCAGTTCTTC.

A note on this clone: An end of the junction differs from the germline gene, which may be a read error. Other DNA sequences of this sample code for an identical CDR3. The J gene is TRBJ1-6, the V gene TRBV7-9; TRBD1 agrees at 9 bases. CDR1 and CDR2 from the germline V gene are SEHNR and FQNEAQ (reference sequence). This CDR3 region has 19 residues. Here the CDR3 reads CASSPQGQGGGEYNSPLHF. CDR3 DNA: TGTGCCAGCAGCCCCCAGGGACAGGGCGGTGGAGAATATAATTCACCCCTTCACTTT.

Many counts were recorded for this clone. A read error may be the cause here, since a much bigger clone is one base away. The chain recombines TRBV5-5 with TRBJ1-5, with D unclear. Trimming took 3 bases from V and 7 from J, leaving 11 bases between them. CDR1 SGHKS and CDR2 YYEKEE come from the germline V gene (reference sequence). This CDR3 contains 13 residues. The CDR3 region has the DNA TGTGCCAGCAGCTCGGAGTTGAGACAGCCCCAGCATTTT. Its protein is CASSSELRQPQHF.

This clone has at least ten counts. The rearrangement uses TRBV5-8 and TRBJ2-7; D is perhaps TRBD2 (7 bases). Trimming took off 4 bases at V and 5 bases at J, with 16 bases between the two ends. This CDR3 has 14 amino acids. The germline gives CDR1 SGHTS, CDR2 YDEGEE. The CDR3, as DNA: TGTGCCAGCAGCCCACGGGGGGCAGGGAACGAGCAGTACTTC. Translating it yields CASSPRGAGNEQYF.

This clone came up a few times. V gene TRBV24-1 combines with J gene TRBJ1-2, with 8 bases fitting TRBD1. The CDR3 sequence is 16 residues long. The junction had 12 bases not matched to a gene; V was cut back by 3 bases and J by 7 bases. Germline CDR1 and CDR2: KGHDR and SFDVKD. The CDR3 DNA reads TGTGCCACCAGTGATCCTGGCAGGGGGCGCATATCTGGCTACACCTTC. Protein product: CATSDPGRGRISGYTF.

This clone qualifies as medium-sized (0.01 to 0.1%). The CDR3 sequence: CASTGGISYGYTF. CDR3 in DNA: TGTGCCAGCACGGGGGGAATTAGCTATGGCTACACCTTC. The chain combines TRBV28 with TRBJ1-2; possibly TRBD1 for D (5 bases). This CDR3 comprises 13 residues. The V end lost 7 bases, the J end lost 4 bases, and 13 bases lay between the germline ends. Per germline, CDR1 MDHEN and CDR2 SYDVKM.

The rearrangement joins TRBV27 to TRBJ2-6; D is possibly TRBD1 (6 bases). The V gene's germline CDR1 is MNHEY and CDR2 SMNVEV (reference sequence). CDR3 size: 15 residues. V lost 6 bases to trimming and J lost 0 bases, with 9 bases between them. The CDR3 region is CASRLGGSGANVLTF. The CDR3 nucleotides read TGTGCCAGCAGGCTAGGGGGCTCTGGGGCCAACGTCCTGACTTTC.

This clone was picked up a small number of times. The V and J genes are TRBV6-2 or TRBV6-3 and TRBJ1-4, with D uncertain. V was pared by 0 bases and J by 5 bases, with 4 bases between. There are 13 residues in the CDR3. The germline gives CDR1 MNHEY, CDR2 SVGEGT. The DNA for the CDR3 is TGTGCCAGCAGTTACTCGGAGAATGAAAAACTGTTTTTT. Its protein is CASSYSENEKLFF.

The chain joins TRBV6-5 to TRBJ2-7, with D possibly being TRBD1 (6 bases). V was clipped by 0 bases and J by 5 bases, with 14 bases between them. The CDR3 has 15 residues. The germline V gene encodes CDR1 MNHEY and CDR2 SVGAGI. The CDR3 sequence is CASSYSLGAQHEQYF. The CDR3 DNA reads TGTGCCAGCAGTTACTCGTTGGGGGCGCAGCACGAGCAGTACTTC.

By proportion, this clone is medium-sized. The chain links TRBV6-2 or TRBV6-3 to TRBJ2-3; no clear D. The V gene's germline CDR1 is MNHEY and CDR2 SVGEGT. The CDR3 is 13 amino acids. Trimming shortened V by 4 bases and J by 1 base, and 6 bases separated the two germline ends. CDR3 sequence: CASSLRRTDTQYF. The CDR3 DNA reads as TGTGCCAGCAGTTTAAGGCGCACAGATACGCAGTATTTT.

Points on this clone: Given the absence of the conserved phenylalanine or tryptophan at the CDR3 end, a read error is likely. The V and J genes are TRBV20-1 and TRBJ2-1; D might be TRBD1 or TRBD2, each matching 5 bases. Germline V gene lookup returns CDR1 DFQATT and CDR2 SNEGSKA (reference sequence). CDR3 length: 16 amino acids. V was trimmed by 1 base and J by 5 bases, leaving 18 bases between them. The DNA of the CDR3 is TGCAGTGCTAGAGGGGAATGGGGGAGTATGAACAATGAGCAGTTCCTC. Protein product: CSARGEWGSMNNEQFL.

This rearrangement joins TRBV12-3 or TRBV12-4 to TRBJ2-7, with a weak D call TRBD2 (5 bases). The CDR3 loop spans 15 amino acids. V lost 3 bases, J lost 0 bases, and 12 bases lay in between. The CDR3 reads CASSFSSYLSYEQYF. The CDR3 DNA is TGTGCCAGCAGTTTTTCTAGCTACCTCTCCTACGAGCAGTACTTC.

This clone has a handful of counts. V gene TRBV7-9 combines with J gene TRBJ1-5; no clear D. Trimming shortened V by 6 bases and J by 4 bases, and 13 bases separated the two germline ends. Germline CDR1 SEHNR, CDR2 FQNEAQ (reference sequence). This CDR3 region has 14 residues. The DNA of the CDR3 is TGTGCCAGCAGTTTATTGGCCGGAAATCAGCCCCAGCATTTT. This translates into CASSLLAGNQPQHF.